The sample holds a few counts of the clone carrying this T cell receptor beta chain. In the original workflow: Nucleated cell counts were estimated from reference gene primer amplification. Clones were sequenced by immunoSEQ multiplex PCR, and TCRdb holds only the in-frame ones, with some missing. V and J calls and clone size come straight from that table; D and trimming were deduced from the DNA. This table has about 110,000 clones, approximately 90% appearing once. This specimen comes from a study of blood T cell repertoires in COVID-19. Study in general: Specimens from acute and convalescent COVID-19 originated in the United States, Italy and Spain. Sample material is recorded as cDNA or gDNA derived from T cells, B-cell-depleted T cells, or PBMCs.

Per germline, CDR1 MGHRA and CDR2 YSYEKL. The CDR3 is 14 amino acids. V dropped 0 bases and J dropped 5; count of bases not matched to a gene: 2. V is TRBV4-1 and J is TRBJ2-7; TRBD2 matches 9 bases. The sequence derives from a man between 45 and 60 years old with active or convalescent COVID-19. The material sequenced was peripheral blood. CDR3 amino acids: CASSQEPSGDEQYF. The CDR3, as DNA: TGCGCCAGCAGCCAAGAACCTAGCGGGGACGAGCAGTACTTC.